The clone carrying this T cell receptor beta chain was seen at least ten times. The antigen is unknown. Little can be read into the size of this beta chain, an off-target read in a library designed for alpha chains. The record originates from a study of spatial heterogeneity in lung cancer. At the level of the study: A module score for T cells, taken from matched bulk RNA-seq, correlated strongly with TCR transcript counts in tumor regions.

Stated time point: sample taken at primary tumor resection. Approximately 70 TRACERx patients with early, untreated non-small cell lung cancer donated samples. No cells were sorted before sequencing. The whole RNA sequenced was extracted from tumor, nontumor lung or frozen PBMC. MiXCR, run by TCRdb on the 5' RACE reads, gives a single entry per CDR3 protein. This sample has around 15,000 distinct CDR3 sequences, with approximately 7% found just once. Overall study results and limits: For expanded intratumoral alpha and beta TCRs, counts tracked tumor mutation counts.

Sequencing was performed on lung tumor tissue, taken at surgery. The TCR sequence derives from a female donor with early-stage non-small cell lung cancer.

CDR3 residues: CASSLARTGPETQYF. DNA of the CDR3: TGTGCCAGCAGTTTAGCCCGGACAGGTCCAGAGACCCAGTACTTC. V is TRBV12-3 or TRBV12-4 and J is TRBJ2-5, with 7 bases that match TRBD1. This CDR3 is 15 amino acids long. With V trimmed by 0 bases and J by 4 bases, 5 bases remained unmatched.